This TCR beta chain was identified in a study of beta chain features in type 1 diabetes. TCRB transcripts that were expressed got sequenced, as all of the isolated RNA had been reverse transcribed. Method: immunoSEQ multiplex PCR; TCRdb's copy keeps in-frame clones and lacks some. The sample has about 230,000 clones, more than 9% seen once. This clone was seen only a few times. The antigen remains undetermined. The study, taken as a whole, reports: Fewer junction insertions and more nucleotide deletions appeared in type 1 diabetes patients. Among all four CD4+ subsets, Type 1 diabetes patients had TCRB CDR3s that were moderately but significantly shorter.

The sequenced sample consisted of naive CD4+ T cells from blood. This TCR was sampled from a young woman in good health.

DNA of the CDR3: TGTGCCACCAGCAGAGATCAGGGAAACTACGAGCAGTACTTC. Encoded protein: CATSRDQGNYEQYF. V usage is TRBV15 and J usage is TRBJ2-7; D possibly corresponds to TRBD1 (5 bases). This CDR3 region has 14 residues. Germline lookup yields CDR1 LNHNV and CDR2 YYDKDF (reference sequence). The V end was cut by 0 bases, the J end by 3 bases, with 9 bases between.